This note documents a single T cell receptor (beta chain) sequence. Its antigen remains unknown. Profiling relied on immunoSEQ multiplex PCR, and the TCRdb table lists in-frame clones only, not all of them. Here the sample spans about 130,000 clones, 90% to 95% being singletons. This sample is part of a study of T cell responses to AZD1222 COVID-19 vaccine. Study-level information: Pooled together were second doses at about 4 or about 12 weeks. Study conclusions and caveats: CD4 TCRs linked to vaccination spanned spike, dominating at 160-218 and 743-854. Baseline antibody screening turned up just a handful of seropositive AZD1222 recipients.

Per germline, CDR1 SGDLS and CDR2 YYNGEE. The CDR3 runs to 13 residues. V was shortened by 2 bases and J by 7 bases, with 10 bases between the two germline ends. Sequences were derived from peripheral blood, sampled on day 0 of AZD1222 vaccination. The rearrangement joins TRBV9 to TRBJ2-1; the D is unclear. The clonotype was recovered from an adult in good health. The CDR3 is CASSVPMKNEQFF. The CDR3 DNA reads TGTGCCAGCAGCGTCCCCATGAAGAATGAGCAGTTCTTC.